Only a few counts were recorded for the clone carrying this T cell receptor (beta chain). The assay was immunoSEQ multiplex PCR, and TCRdb's table has in-frame clones only and misses some. The table records fewer than 20,000 clones, roughly 61% of them present only once. These data are taken from a study of sequential checkpoint blockade in melanoma. Study context: Each arm's sequence ended with maintenance nivolumab.

Treatment denoted: randomized to nivolumab then ipilimumab (arm A) or the reverse (arm B). Sorted cells were live CD3+CD8+, lacking CD19 and CD56, from PBMCs. V shed 4 bases and J 2 bases; nucleotides not matched to a gene: 3. CDR1 is SGHTA and CDR2 is FQGTGA in the germline V gene. The CDR3 has 15 amino acids. The material was CD8+ T cells sorted from blood (inferred from file names), obtained from a patient given nivolumab and ipilimumab in sequence. This TCR was sampled from a human donor with melanoma. The chain is built from TRBV7-3 and TRBJ2-4; 9 bases align to TRBD1. CDR3 sequence reads: CASSSGQGTKNIQYF. The CDR3, as DNA: TGTGCCAGCAGCTCCGGACAGGGGACCAAAAACATTCAGTACTTC. The full variable domain, rest sourced from reference TRBV7-3 and TRBJ2-4, is GAGVSQTPSNKVTEKGKYVELRCDPISGHTALYWYRQSLGQGPEFLIYFQGTGAADDSGLPNDRFFAVRPEGSVSTLKIQRTERGDSAVYLCASSSGQGTKNIQYFGAGTRLSVL.